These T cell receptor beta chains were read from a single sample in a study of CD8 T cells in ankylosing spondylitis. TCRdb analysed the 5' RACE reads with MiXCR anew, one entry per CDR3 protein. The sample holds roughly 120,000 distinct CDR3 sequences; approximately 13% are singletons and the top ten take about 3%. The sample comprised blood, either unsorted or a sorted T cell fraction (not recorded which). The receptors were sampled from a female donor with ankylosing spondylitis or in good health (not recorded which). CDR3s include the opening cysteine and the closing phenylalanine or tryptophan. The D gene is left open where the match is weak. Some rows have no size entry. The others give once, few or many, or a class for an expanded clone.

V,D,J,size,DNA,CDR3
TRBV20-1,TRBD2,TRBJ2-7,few,TGCAGTGCTCCACCGAGGGGCGGGGGAAGCTCCTACGAGCAGTACTTC,CSAPPRGGGSSYEQYF
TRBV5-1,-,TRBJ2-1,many,TGCGCCAGCAGCCCCCGGGGCAGGACAGTTAATGAGCAGTTCTTC,CASSPRGRTVNEQFF
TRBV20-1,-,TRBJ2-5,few,TGCAGTGCTTATGGACTAAGCCAAGAGACCCAGTACTTC,CSAYGLSQETQYF
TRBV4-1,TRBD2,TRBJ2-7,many,TGCGCCAGCAGCCAAGATATAGGACCCCGGGGGGAAAAGCAGTACTTC,CASSQDIGPRGEKQYF
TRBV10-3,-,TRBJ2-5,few,TGTGCCATCAGTCAAAAAGAGACCCAGTACTTC,CAISQKETQYF
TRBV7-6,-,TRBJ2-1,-,TGTGCCAGCAGCTCGCCTAGCAAAGGCAATGAGCAGTTCTTC,CASSSPSKGNEQFF
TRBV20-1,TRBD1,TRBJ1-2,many,TGCAGTGCTAGAAATTGGCAGGGGGCGGGGTATGGCTACACCTTC,CSARNWQGAGYGYTF
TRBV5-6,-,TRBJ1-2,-,TGTGCCAGCAGCTTGAGTCCGGAGAACTATGGCTACACCTTC,CASSLSPENYGYTF
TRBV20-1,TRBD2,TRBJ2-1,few,TGCAGTGCTAGAGATATAGCGGGAGAATCCTACAATGAGCAGTTCTTC,CSARDIAGESYNEQFF
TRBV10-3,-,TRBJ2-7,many,TGTGCCATCAACGGCGGATCCTACGAGCAGTACTTC,CAINGGSYEQYF
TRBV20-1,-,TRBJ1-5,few,TGCAGTGCTAACAGGGTTAAGGATCAGCCCCAGCATTTT,CSANRVKDQPQHF
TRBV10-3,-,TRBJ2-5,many,TGTGCCATCAGAGCCGGGACTGGGGGGGAGACCCAGTACTTC,CAIRAGTGGETQYF
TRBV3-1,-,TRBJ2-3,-,TGTGCCAGCAGCCAAGGATTTCAGAGCGGAGATACGCAGTATTTT,CASSQGFQSGDTQYF
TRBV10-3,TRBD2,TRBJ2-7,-,TGTGCCATCAGCCTGACTAGCGGGGAATCCTACGAGCAGTACTTC,CAISLTSGESYEQYF
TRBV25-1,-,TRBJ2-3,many,TGTGCCAGCAGTGAATCCGGAGTAGGGCAGAGAGATACGCAGTATTTT,CASSESGVGQRDTQYF
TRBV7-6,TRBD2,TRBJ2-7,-,TGTGCCAGCAGCCTAGCGGGGCTCGCCTACGAGCAGTACTTC,CASSLAGLAYEQYF
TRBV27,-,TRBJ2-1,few,TGTGCCAGCAGACTGGAGATTATTGGGAAAAATGAGCAGTTCTTC,CASRLEIIGKNEQFF
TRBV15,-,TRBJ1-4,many,TGTGCCACCAGCAGACAGAGGGGCTATAATGAAAAACTGTTTTTT,CATSRQRGYNEKLFF
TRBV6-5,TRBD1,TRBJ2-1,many,TGTGCCAGCAGTTACTCGGGGGGACAGGGTTCCAGTAAAAATGAGCAGTTCTTC,CASSYSGGQGSSKNEQFF
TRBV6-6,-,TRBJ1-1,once,TGTGCCAGCAAGGGGACCGACACTGAAGCTTTCTTT,CASKGTDTEAFF
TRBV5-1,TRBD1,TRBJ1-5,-,TGCGCCAGCAGCTTGGTTTCAGGGGGAGAAATTTGGCCCATTGGGCCCCAGCATTTT,CASSLVSGGEIWPIGPQHF
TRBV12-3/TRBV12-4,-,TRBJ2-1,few,TGTGCCAGCAGTTCCGTTACGTGGGGCGATGAGCAGTTCTTC,CASSSVTWGDEQFF
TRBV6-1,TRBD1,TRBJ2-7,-,TGTGCCAGCAGTACCGGGACAGAGGTACGGGACGAGCAGTACTTC,CASSTGTEVRDEQYF
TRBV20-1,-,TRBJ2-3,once,TGCAGTGCTCGCTCCCCGGGCCTGGTCGCAGATACGCAGTATTTT,CSARSPGLVADTQYF
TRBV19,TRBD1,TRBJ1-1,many,TGTGCCAGTAGTTACGGGACAGGGGGTACTGAAGCTTTCTTT,CASSYGTGGTEAFF
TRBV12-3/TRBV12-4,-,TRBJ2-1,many,TGTGCCAGCAGTTTACCTCCGCGGGTTGAGCAGTTCTTC,CASSLPPRVEQFF
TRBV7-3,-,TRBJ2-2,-,TGTGCCAGCTCCCTTACCCCAGGGAGGTTGGCCGGGGAGCTGTTTTTT,CASSLTPGRLAGELFF
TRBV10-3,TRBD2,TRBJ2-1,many,TGTGCCATCAGTGAGAGGCTAGCGGGAGAGAATGAGCAGTTCTTC,CAISERLAGENEQFF
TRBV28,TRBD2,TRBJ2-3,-,TGTGCCAGCAGTTTAAGACTAGCGGGAGAGGAGGGCACAGATACGCAGTATTTT,CASSLRLAGEEGTDTQYF
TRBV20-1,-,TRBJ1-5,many,TGCAGTGCTAGTAGGGAGGATCAGCCCCAGCATTTT,CSASREDQPQHF
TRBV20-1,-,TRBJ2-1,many,TGCAGTGCTCCTGCGGCCCTCAATGAGCAGTTCTTC,CSAPAALNEQFF
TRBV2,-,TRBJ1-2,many,TGTGCCAGCATAAGGTCAGGATCTTCTAACTATGGCTACACCTTC,CASIRSGSSNYGYTF
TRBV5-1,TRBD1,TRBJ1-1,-,TGCGCCAGCAGCTTCGGACAGGGGGCTACTGAAGCTTTCTTT,CASSFGQGATEAFF
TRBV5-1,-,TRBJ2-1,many,TGCGCCAGCAGCTTCTACGGGGGCGCGGGGCCCACCGTGGAGCAGTTCTTC,CASSFYGGAGPTVEQFF
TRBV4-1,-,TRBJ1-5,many,TGCGCCAGCAGCCAAGAGAACGGGCAGCCCCAGCATTTT,CASSQENGQPQHF
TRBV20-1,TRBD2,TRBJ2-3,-,TGCAGTGGGACTAGCGGGGGGGCCGGCACAGATACGCAGTATTTT,CSGTSGGAGTDTQYF
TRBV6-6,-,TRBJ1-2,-,TGTGCCAGCAGTTACGGGGCTAACTATGGCTACACCTTC,CASSYGANYGYTF
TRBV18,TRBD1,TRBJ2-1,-,TGTGCCAGCTCACCGAACAGGGGGAATGAGCAGTTCTTC,CASSPNRGNEQFF
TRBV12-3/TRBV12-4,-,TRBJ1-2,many,TGTGCCAGCAGTCTCCTGGGGGGAGGCGATGGCTACACCTTC,CASSLLGGGDGYTF
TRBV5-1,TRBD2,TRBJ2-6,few,TGCGCCAGCAGCTTGGTCCGTCTAGCGGGGGGGCTCGGGGCCAACGTCCTGACTTTC,CASSLVRLAGGLGANVLTF
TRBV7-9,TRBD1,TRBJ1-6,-,TGTGCCAGCAGTCCATTTCCGGGACAGGGGCGATCACCCCTCCACTTT,CASSPFPGQGRSPLHF
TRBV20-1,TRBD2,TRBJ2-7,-,TGCAGTGCTAGAACGAGCGGGGGGGCTGACTACGAGCAGTACTTC,CSARTSGGADYEQYF
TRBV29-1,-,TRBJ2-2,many,TGCAGCGTTGAAGACCGCAGGAACACCGGGGAGCTGTTTTTT,CSVEDRRNTGELFF
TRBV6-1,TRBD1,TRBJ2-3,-,TGTGCCAGCATAAGATCAGGGGGCCCAGATACGCAGTATTTT,CASIRSGGPDTQYF
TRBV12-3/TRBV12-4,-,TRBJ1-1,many,TGTGCCAGCAGTTTTAGTGGTTCCACTGAAGCTTTCTTT,CASSFSGSTEAFF
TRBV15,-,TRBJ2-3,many,TGTGCCACCAGATCGGGACTTGATAGCACAGATACGCAGTATTTT,CATRSGLDSTDTQYF
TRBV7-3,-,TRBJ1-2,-,TGTGCCAGCAGCCCTGACGCGAACTATGGCTACACCTTC,CASSPDANYGYTF
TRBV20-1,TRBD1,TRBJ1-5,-,TGCAGTGCTTTAGACAGGGCTAGCAATCAGCCCCAGCATTTT,CSALDRASNQPQHF
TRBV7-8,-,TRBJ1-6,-,TGTGCCGGCAGCTTTGTCGGAACCAGGGGTGGGGATTCACCCCTCCACTTT,CAGSFVGTRGGDSPLHF
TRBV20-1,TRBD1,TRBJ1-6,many,TGCAGTGCTAGGTGGGACAGCTCCTATAATTCACCCCTCCACTTT,CSARWDSSYNSPLHF
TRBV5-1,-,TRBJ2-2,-,TGCGCCAGCAGCTCAGGACAGACGACCGGGGAGCTGTTTTTT,CASSSGQTTGELFF
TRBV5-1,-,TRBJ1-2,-,TGCGCCAGCAGCTATGGCACCCCGAGGGGGGCCGACTACACCTTC,CASSYGTPRGADYTF
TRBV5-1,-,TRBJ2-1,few,TGCGCCAGCAGCTTGGTCTCTAGCTTTAATGAGCAGTTCTTC,CASSLVSSFNEQFF
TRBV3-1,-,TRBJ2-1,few,TGTGCCAGCAGCCAAGAGGGGCGGAGCAATGAGCAGTTCTTC,CASSQEGRSNEQFF
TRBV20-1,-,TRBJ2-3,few,TGCAGTGCTCGAGCCGGGGGGCCAGGAGATACGCAGTATTTT,CSARAGGPGDTQYF